A selection of T cell receptor beta chains follows, all from one sample in a study of T cells after yellow fever vaccination. TCRdb reanalysed the 5' RACE reads using MiXCR and keeps one entry per CDR3 protein. The sample lists hundreds of thousands of distinct CDR3 sequences, roughly 20% occurring once. The starting material was PBMCs, obtained before the yellow fever booster vaccination. The receptors originated from a man aged 18 to 29 who received the YFV17D yellow fever vaccine. CDR3s include the opening cysteine and the closing phenylalanine or tryptophan. D genes are given only for firm matches. Not every row has a clone size; where given, it reads once, few, many or a size class.

>NA|TRBJ1-6|TRBV6-5|NA
TGTGCCAGCAGCTACTTGCGTTCACCCCTCCACTTT
CASSYLRSPLHF
>NA|TRBJ2-1|TRBV4-1|NA
TGCGCCAGCAGCCAAGAAGGGACTTCATTTAATGAGCAGTTCTTC
CASSQEGTSFNEQFF
>NA|TRBJ1-2|TRBV27|NA
TGTGCCAGCAGTTTATCGGGACGGTTCACGAACTATGGCTACACCTTC
CASSLSGRFTNYGYTF
>NA|TRBJ1-2|TRBV7-2|NA
TGTGCCAGCAGCTTAATGCAGCTACTTAACTATGGCTACACCTTC
CASSLMQLLNYGYTF
>NA|TRBJ2-7|TRBV12-3/TRBV12-4|NA
TGTGCCAGCAAGCGACAGAGCTCCTACGAGCAGTACTTC
CASKRQSSYEQYF
>few|TRBJ1-2|TRBV29-1|NA
TGCAGCGTTGCGTATGGCTACACCTTC
CSVAYGYTF
>NA|TRBJ2-7|TRBV5-1|TRBD2
TGCGCCAGCAGCGGCGGACTAGCGAGGTCATTGTACGAGCAGTACTTC
CASSGGLARSLYEQYF
>few|TRBJ1-3|TRBV5-1|TRBD1
TGCGCCAGCAGCTTCGTCCCGGGACAGGATTTCTCTGGAAACACCATATATTTT
CASSFVPGQDFSGNTIYF
>NA|TRBJ1-4|TRBV9|TRBD1
TGTGCCAGCAGCGTCGTACCGACAGGGGGGAGTGAAAAACTGTTTTTT
CASSVVPTGGSEKLFF
>NA|TRBJ2-1|TRBV4-1|TRBD2
TGCGCCAGCAGTCCAACAAAAACGAGCGATAGCGGGGGGGCCTACAATGAGCAGTTCTTC
CASSPTKTSDSGGAYNEQFF
>many|TRBJ2-5|TRBV18|TRBD1
TGTGCCAGCTCACCAAGTGGACAGGGGGCCGCGACCCAGTACTTC
CASSPSGQGAATQYF
>once|TRBJ2-5|TRBV13|NA
TGTGCCAGCAGCTTAAACTGGGACCAAGAGACCCAGTACTTC
CASSLNWDQETQYF
>few|TRBJ2-1|TRBV7-3|TRBD1
TGTGCCAGCAGCAAGGACAGGGCCTACAATGAGCAGTTCTTC
CASSKDRAYNEQFF
>few|TRBJ2-3|TRBV7-6|TRBD2
TGTGCCAGCAGCTCCTCGGGGGGAAGCACAGATACGCAGTATTTT
CASSSSGGSTDTQYF
>few|TRBJ1-1|TRBV4-1|TRBD1
TGCGCCAGCAGCTCATATGCCCCGGGACAGGGTATGAACACTGAAGCTTTCTTT
CASSSYAPGQGMNTEAFF
>NA|TRBJ2-7|TRBV6-5|TRBD1
TGTGCCAGCAGTTACGCTGCTGGGACAGGAGGTTTGCAGTACTTC
CASSYAAGTGGLQYF